Sequencing of this T cell receptor (beta chain) was carried out in a study of neurological immune-mediated disorders. The method for making cDNA was 5'RACE, and it used 10-nucleotide random UMIs. One entry per CDR3 protein, called by TCRdb with MiXCR from the 5' RACE reads. The sample contains around 20,000 distinct CDR3 sequences, 10% of which appear only once. This clonotype was seen at least ten times. CDR1 is SGHRS and CDR2 is YFSETQ in the germline V gene. Trimming left V 0 bases short and J 7 bases short, with 5 bases between. This CDR3 has 12 amino acids. Unsorted libraries were prepared from 2 million PBMCs held at -80 C.

The chain is built from TRBV5-1 and TRBJ2-1; D is unclear. The clonotype originates from a woman aged 60 to 75 with HTLV-1-associated myelopathy (HAM/TSP). What was sequenced was PBMCs. As DNA, the CDR3 is TGCGCCAGCAGCTTGGGGTGGAATGAGCAGTTCTTC. Its translation is CASSLGWNEQFF.